Listed here are 20 T cell receptor beta chains from one sample, sequenced in a study of control samples from healthy donors and cancer patients. Libraries were prepared by immunoSEQ multiplex PCR; TCRdb keeps only in-frame clonotypes and omits some of them. This table holds about 120,000 clones, around nine tenths found once. Sequencing was performed on blood. The receptors were gathered from a woman in her seventies in good health.

This rearrangement joins TRBV6-5 to TRBJ1-1; 7 bases fit TRBD1. Germline loops: CDR1 MNHEY, CDR2 SVGAGI. V gave up 4 bases and J gave up 4 bases; unmatched junction bases: 9. This CDR3 contains 15 residues. The CDR3 sequence: CASSSQTGMATEAFF. CDR3 DNA: TGTGCCAGCAGTTCCCAGACAGGGATGGCCACTGAAGCTTTCTTT.

The chain has TRBV4-2 and TRBJ1-1; D perhaps matches TRBD1 (5 bases). The V gene's germline CDR1 is LGHNA and CDR2 YNFKEQ. The CDR3 totals 20 residues. Trimming took off 1 base at V and 1 base at J, with 25 bases between the two ends. The CDR3 protein is CASSQAPRGGRGGENTEAFF. For the CDR3, the DNA is TGTGCCAGCAGCCAAGCCCCCCGAGGAGGACGTGGGGGGGAGAACACTGAAGCTTTCTTT.

The rearrangement uses TRBV4-3 and TRBJ1-3, with TRBD1 identical over 9 bases. J was trimmed by 3 bases and V by 5 bases; bases with no gene match: 5. Germline-derived CDR1 and CDR2 are LGHNA and YSLEER. The CDR3 is 15 amino acids. CDR3 coding DNA: TGCGCCAGCAGCGCACAGGGGGCGGGTGGAAACACCATATATTTT. Amino acids: CASSAQGAGGNTIYF.

This chain uses TRBV10-3 with TRBJ1-1; D uncertain. Trimming pared 6 bases from V and 4 bases from J, leaving 12 bases between. CDR1 is ENHRY and CDR2 is SYGVKD in the germline V gene. The CDR3 spans 13 residues. CDR3 coding DNA: TGTGCCATCAGGGAGGCTGCCAGCACTGAAGCTTTCTTT. Translating it yields CAIREAASTEAFF.

The V and J genes are TRBV18 and TRBJ1-1; D not certain. Trimming removed 3 bases from V and 1 base from J, with 6 bases in between. Germline-derived CDR1 and CDR2 are KGHSH and LQKENI. The CDR3 has 13 amino acids. The CDR3 loop reads CASSPLGNTEAFF. The CDR3 coding sequence is TGTGCCAGCTCACCCCTCGGGAACACTGAAGCTTTCTTT.

This chain connects TRBV4-2 to TRBJ2-3, with a possible D match to TRBD2 (7 bases). Germline V gives CDR1 LGHNA, CDR2 YNFKEQ. CDR3 size: 15 residues. Trimming cost V 0 bases and J 6 bases, with 13 bases left between them. CDR3 in amino acids: CASSQDLGGPDTQYF. CDR3 nucleotides: TGTGCCAGCAGCCAAGATCTGGGGGGGCCGGATACGCAGTATTTT.

This CDR3 reads CASSLQGDSSGNTIYF. CDR3 bases: TGCGCCAGCAGCTTGCAAGGGGATAGCTCTGGAAACACCATATATTTT. J is TRBJ1-3 and V is TRBV5-1; tentatively, D is TRBD1 (5 bases). Germline-derived CDR1 and CDR2 are SGHRS and YFSETQ. This CDR3 comprises 16 residues. The V and J ends lost 1 base and 0 bases respectively, with 11 bases between them.

CDR3: CASTRYGVGVSSPLHF. The DNA for the CDR3 is TGTGCCAGCACCCGCTACGGAGTGGGGGTTAGTTCACCCCTCCACTTT. The J gene is TRBJ1-6, the V gene TRBV27, with D perhaps TRBD1 (5 bases). The CDR3 length is 16 residues. V shed 7 bases and J shed 9 bases, with 22 bases lying between them. The germline V gene encodes CDR1 MNHEY and CDR2 SMNVEV (reference sequence).

This rearrangement joins TRBV21-1 to TRBJ2-5; the table calls TRBD1, which could not be checked here. TRBV21-1 is listed as a pseudogene. The CDR3 totals 17 residues. This CDR3 is CASSKVRTAINQETQYF. CDR3 DNA sequence: TGTGCCAGCAGCAAAGTTCGGACAGCAATTAATCAAGAGACCCAGTACTTC.

This clone has a single count. This chain uses TRBV6-2 or TRBV6-3 with TRBJ2-3; TRBD2 matches at 7 bases. CDR1 is MNHEY and CDR2 is SVGEGT in the germline V gene. The ends lost 6 bases at V and 3 bases at J; junction bases unmatched: 6. CDR3 size: 14 residues. Here the CDR3 DNA reads TGTGCCAGCAGCCCGCAGCGGGGAACAGATACGCAGTATTTT. Translated, it gives CASSPQRGTDTQYF.

This rearrangement joins TRBV6-2 or TRBV6-3 to TRBJ2-7; possibly TRBD2 for D (5 bases). This CDR3 contains 12 residues. Per germline, CDR1 MNHEY and CDR2 SVGEGT. V was shortened by 6 bases and J by 7 bases, with 13 bases between the two germline ends. CDR3 sequence (DNA): TGTGCCAGCAGCTCCAACACGGGGGAGCAGTACTTC. Translated: CASSSNTGEQYF.

V gene TRBV3-1 (or the pseudogene TRBV3-2) combines with J gene TRBJ1-2; no firm D call. This CDR3 has 12 amino acids. V lost 1 base to trimming and J lost 6 bases, with 6 bases between them. The germline gives CDR1 LGHDT, CDR2 YNNKEL (reference sequence). In DNA form, the CDR3 reads TGTGCCAGCAGCCAAGCTGGGGATGGCTACACCTTC. Its protein is CASSQAGDGYTF.

CDR3 coding DNA: TGTGCCAGCAGCTTGGGGACAGGGGTGTACGAGCAGTACTTC. It is translated as CASSLGTGVYEQYF. The V and J genes are TRBV7-9 and TRBJ2-7; TRBD1 agrees at 10 bases. Germline CDR1 reads SEHNR; CDR2 reads FQNEAQ (reference sequence). Unmatched junction bases numbered 3, after V lost 3 bases and J lost 4 bases. The CDR3 runs to 14 residues. Full variable domain (remainder filled in from reference TRBV7-9 and TRBJ2-7): DTGVSQNPRHKITKRGQNVTFRCDPISEHNRLYWYRQTLGQGPEFLTYFQNEAQLEKSRLLSDRFSAERPKGSFSTLEIQRTEQGDSAMYLCASSLGTGVYEQYFGPGTRLTVT.

V usage is TRBV27 and J usage is TRBJ2-1; D remains ambiguous. This CDR3 has 16 amino acids. Germline V gene sequence: CDR1 MNHEY, CDR2 SMNVEV (reference sequence). Trimming took off 1 base at V and 3 bases at J, with 13 bases between the two ends. The CDR3 loop reads CASSLLVSWGYNEQFF. In DNA, the CDR3 is TGTGCCAGCAGTTTATTGGTGTCCTGGGGCTACAATGAGCAGTTCTTC.

This rearrangement joins TRBV9 to TRBJ1-2, with TRBD1 matching 7 bases. Per germline, CDR1 SGDLS and CDR2 YYNGEE. The CDR3 consists of 15 residues. After removal of 2 bases from V and 2 bases from J, the junction contained 6 bases not matched to a gene. As DNA, the CDR3 is TGTGCCAGCAGCGTCGTGACAGGGAGCAACTATGGCTACACCTTC. Protein product: CASSVVTGSNYGYTF.

The rearrangement links TRBV4-1 to TRBJ1-4, with TRBD1 matching 7 bases. CDR1 is MGHRA and CDR2 is YSYEKL in the germline V gene. This CDR3 is 15 amino acids long. The J segment lost 8 bases and the V segment lost 0 bases, leaving 6 bases of the junction unmatched. CDR3 DNA sequence: TGCGCCAGCAGCCAAGAAGGGCAGGGGGGAGAAAAACTGTTTTTT. Amino acid sequence: CASSQEGQGGEKLFF.

Written as DNA, the CDR3 is TGTGCCGTTGGACAGACCTACGAGCAGTACTTC. This codes for CAVGQTYEQYF. The rearrangement links TRBV10-3 to TRBJ2-7, with a tentative D call TRBD1 (6 bases). Germline CDR1 and CDR2: ENHRY and SYGVKD. V lost 11 bases, J lost 2 bases, and 10 bases lay in between. There are 11 residues in the CDR3.

This rearrangement joins TRBV10-3 to TRBJ2-1; D possibly corresponds to TRBD1 (5 bases). Trimming took 2 bases from V and 7 from J, leaving 15 bases between them. Germline lookup yields CDR1 ENHRY and CDR2 SYGVKD. The CDR3 has 15 amino acids. CDR3 in DNA: TGTGCCATCAGTGAGCAGGGTTTATCCCTAAATGAGCAGTTCTTC. It encodes CAISEQGLSLNEQFF.

The V and J genes are TRBV19 and TRBJ1-1, with unresolved D. Germline V lookup: CDR1 LNHDA, CDR2 SQIVND (reference sequence). Trimming took off 3 bases at V and 4 bases at J, with 12 bases between the two ends. The CDR3 has 14 residues. CDR3: CASSMGIQTTEAFF. DNA for the CDR3: TGTGCCAGTAGTATGGGCATACAGACCACTGAAGCTTTCTTT.

The chain employs TRBV7-9 and TRBJ1-5, with D maybe TRBD1 (5 bases). The germline V gene has CDR1 SEHNR and CDR2 FQNEAQ (reference sequence). The ends were cut back, 1 base at V and 1 base at J, with 8 bases in the middle. This CDR3 contains 15 residues. CDR3 protein: CASSLVGGSNQPQHF. For the CDR3, the DNA is TGTGCCAGCAGCTTAGTGGGGGGAAGCAATCAGCCCCAGCATTTT.